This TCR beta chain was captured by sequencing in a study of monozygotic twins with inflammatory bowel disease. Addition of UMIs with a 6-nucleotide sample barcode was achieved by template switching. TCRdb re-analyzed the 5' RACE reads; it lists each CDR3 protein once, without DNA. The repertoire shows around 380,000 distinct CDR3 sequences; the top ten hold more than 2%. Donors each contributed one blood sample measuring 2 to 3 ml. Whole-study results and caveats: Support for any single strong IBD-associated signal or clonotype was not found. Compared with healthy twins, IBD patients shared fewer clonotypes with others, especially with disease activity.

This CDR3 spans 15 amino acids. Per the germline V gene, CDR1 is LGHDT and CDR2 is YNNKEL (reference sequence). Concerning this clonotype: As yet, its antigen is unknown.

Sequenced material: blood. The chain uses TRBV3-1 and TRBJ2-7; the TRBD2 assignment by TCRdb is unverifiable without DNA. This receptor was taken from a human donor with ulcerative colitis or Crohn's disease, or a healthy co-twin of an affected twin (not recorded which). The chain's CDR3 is CASSLSGRSSYEQYF.